This T cell receptor beta chain was recorded in a study of T-cell memory formation after mild COVID-19. Study context: Among the donors, TCR clusters were largely specific to each donor.

TCRdb analysed the 5' RACE reads with MiXCR anew, one entry per CDR3 protein. The sample carries more than 250,000 distinct CDR3 sequences, around 15% recorded once. Study-level findings and limits: Whether day 37 second-wave clones are SARS-CoV-2-specific was not confirmed. Some responding clones appeared in pre-infection memory, suggesting cross-reactive memory joined. Shrinking CD4+ clones resided mostly in CM and EM, and CD8+ ones in EMRA.

This clonotype appeared many times. Its antigen is not known. Trimming took 6 bases from V and 1 from J; bases not matched to a gene: 4. The CDR3 is made up of 14 amino acids. The sequenced sample was PBMCs or a T cell subset sorted from them (not recorded which). The receptor was derived from a man aged 18 to 29 who had mild COVID-19 (a few samples of this study predate the infection). Cell type and time point are not known. The chain combines TRBV12-3 or TRBV12-4 with TRBJ2-7; 9 nucleotides align to TRBD1. This chain's CDR3 is CASRRTGESYEQYF. The CDR3 DNA reads TGTGCCAGCAGAAGGACAGGGGAGTCCTACGAGCAGTACTTC.